This T cell receptor beta chain comes out of a study of shared clonotypes between healthy human individuals. Study-wide background: Those who served as donors were a couple of women and a few men between the ages of 18 and 49. Findings and caveats of the study: Larger estimated richness was generally seen in naive subsets than in memory subsets.

Using 200 ng DNA, 30,000 to 35,000 T cell genomes, the sorted-subset replicate PCRs were run. TCRdb keeps only in-frame clones here, not all; method: immunoSEQ multiplex PCR. The data contain a few million clones, around 95% of them seen just once; the ten biggest clones take up over 0.1%. Looked up from germline, CDR1 is LNHDA and CDR2 is SQIVND (reference sequence). The CDR3 sequence is 10 residues long. Trimming removed 6 bases from V and 8 bases from J, with 7 bases in between. For this clone: As yet, its antigen is unknown.

The sequenced sample was naive CD4+ T cells sorted from blood. Subset described: CD45RA+ positively selected. This rearrangement joins TRBV19 to TRBJ1-2; D not resolved. The clonotype originates from a man aged 18 to 29 in good health. As DNA, the CDR3 is TGTGCCAGTAGGGAAGCGGGCTACACCTTC. This codes for CASREAGYTF.